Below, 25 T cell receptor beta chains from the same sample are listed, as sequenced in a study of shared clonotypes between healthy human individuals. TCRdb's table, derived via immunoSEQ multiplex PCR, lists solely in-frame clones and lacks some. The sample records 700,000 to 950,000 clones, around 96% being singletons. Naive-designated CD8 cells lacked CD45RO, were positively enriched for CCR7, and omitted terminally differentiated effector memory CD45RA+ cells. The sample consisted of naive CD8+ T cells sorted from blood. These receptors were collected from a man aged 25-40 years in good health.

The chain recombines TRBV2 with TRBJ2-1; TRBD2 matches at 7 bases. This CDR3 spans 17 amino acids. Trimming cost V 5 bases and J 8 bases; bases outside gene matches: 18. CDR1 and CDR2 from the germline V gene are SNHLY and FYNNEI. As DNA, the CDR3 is TGTGCCAGCAGTTTTCCCGGGGAGGGACTATTTAGCGATGAGCAGTTCTTC. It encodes CASSFPGEGLFSDEQFF.

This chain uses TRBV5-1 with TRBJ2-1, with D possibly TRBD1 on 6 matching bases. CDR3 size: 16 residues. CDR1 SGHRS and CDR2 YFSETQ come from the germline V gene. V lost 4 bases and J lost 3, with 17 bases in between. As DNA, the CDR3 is TGCGCCAGCAGCAACGCTACAGGGTCCTTCTACAATGAGCAGTTCTTC. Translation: CASSNATGSFYNEQFF.

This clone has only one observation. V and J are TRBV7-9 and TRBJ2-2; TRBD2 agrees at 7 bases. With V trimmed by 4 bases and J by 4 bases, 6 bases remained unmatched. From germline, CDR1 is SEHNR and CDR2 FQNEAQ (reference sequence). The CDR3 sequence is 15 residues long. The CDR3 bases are TGTGCCAGCAGCTATGCGGGAGATCGCACCGGGGAGCTGTTTTTT. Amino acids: CASSYAGDRTGELFF.

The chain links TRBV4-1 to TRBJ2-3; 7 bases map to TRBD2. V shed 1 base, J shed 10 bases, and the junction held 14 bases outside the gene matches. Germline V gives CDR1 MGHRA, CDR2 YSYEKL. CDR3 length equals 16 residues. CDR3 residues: CASSQGVAGSMEAQYF. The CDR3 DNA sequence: TGCGCCAGCAGCCAAGGGGTAGCGGGTTCGATGGAGGCGCAGTATTTT.

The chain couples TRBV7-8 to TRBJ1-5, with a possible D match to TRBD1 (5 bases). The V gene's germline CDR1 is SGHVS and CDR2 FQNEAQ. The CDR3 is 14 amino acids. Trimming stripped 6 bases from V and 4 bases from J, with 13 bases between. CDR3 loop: CASRPGDENQPQHF. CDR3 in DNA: TGTGCCAGCAGGCCCGGGGACGAAAATCAGCCCCAGCATTTT. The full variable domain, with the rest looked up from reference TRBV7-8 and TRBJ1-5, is GAGVSQSPRYKVAKRGQDVALRCDPISGHVSLFWYQQALGQGPEFLTYFQNEAQLDKSGLPSDRFFAERPEGSVSTLKIQRTQQEDSAVYLCASRPGDENQPQHFGDGTRLSIL.

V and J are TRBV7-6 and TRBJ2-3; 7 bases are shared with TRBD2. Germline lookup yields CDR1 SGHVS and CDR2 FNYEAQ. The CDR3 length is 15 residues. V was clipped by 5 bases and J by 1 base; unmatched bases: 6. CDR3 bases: TGTGCCAGCAGCCCCCCTACTAGCGGCACAGATACGCAGTATTTT. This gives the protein CASSPPTSGTDTQYF.

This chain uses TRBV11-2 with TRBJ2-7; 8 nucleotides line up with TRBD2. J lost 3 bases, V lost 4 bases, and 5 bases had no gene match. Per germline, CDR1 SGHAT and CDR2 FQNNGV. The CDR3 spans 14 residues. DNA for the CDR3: TGTGCCAGCAGCTCGGAGCGGGAGCTCTACGAGCAGTACTTC. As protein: CASSSERELYEQYF.

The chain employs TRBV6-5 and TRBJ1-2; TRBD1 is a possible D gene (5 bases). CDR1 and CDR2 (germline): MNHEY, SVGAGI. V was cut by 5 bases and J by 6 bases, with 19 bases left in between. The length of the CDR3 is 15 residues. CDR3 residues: CASSVIPLGGNGYTF. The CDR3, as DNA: TGTGCCAGCAGTGTGATCCCGTTGGGGGGTAATGGCTACACCTTC.

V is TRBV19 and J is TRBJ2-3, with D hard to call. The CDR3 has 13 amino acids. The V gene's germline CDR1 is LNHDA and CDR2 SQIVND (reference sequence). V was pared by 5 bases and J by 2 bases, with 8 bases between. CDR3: CASSLYLTDTQYF. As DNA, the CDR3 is TGTGCCAGTAGTCTGTATCTCACAGATACGCAGTATTTT.

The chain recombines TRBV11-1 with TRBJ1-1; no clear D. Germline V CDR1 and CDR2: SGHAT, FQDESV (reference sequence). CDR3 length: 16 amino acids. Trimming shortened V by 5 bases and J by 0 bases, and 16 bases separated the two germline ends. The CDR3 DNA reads TGTGCCAGCAGCCCGAACGGGTGGGGAATGAACACTGAAGCTTTCTTT. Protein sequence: CASSPNGWGMNTEAFF.

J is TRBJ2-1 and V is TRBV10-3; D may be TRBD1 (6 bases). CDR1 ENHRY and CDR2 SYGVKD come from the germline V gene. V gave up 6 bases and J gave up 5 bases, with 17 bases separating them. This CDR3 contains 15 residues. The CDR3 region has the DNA TGTGCCATCAGCGAAAGGACAGAGCCAAACAATGAGCAGTTCTTC. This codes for CAISERTEPNNEQFF.

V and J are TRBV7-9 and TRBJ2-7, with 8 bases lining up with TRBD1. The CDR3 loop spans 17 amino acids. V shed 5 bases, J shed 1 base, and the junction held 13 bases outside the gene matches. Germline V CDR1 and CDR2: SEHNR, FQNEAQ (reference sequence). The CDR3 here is CASSPQGNRGKSYEQYF. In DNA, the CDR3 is TGTGCCAGCAGCCCACAGGGAAACAGGGGGAAGTCCTACGAGCAGTACTTC.

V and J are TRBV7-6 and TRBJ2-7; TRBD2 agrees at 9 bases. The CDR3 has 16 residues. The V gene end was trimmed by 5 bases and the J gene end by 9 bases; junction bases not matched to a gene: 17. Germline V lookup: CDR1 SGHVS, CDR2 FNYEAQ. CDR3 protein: CASSRKELAGTDGQYF. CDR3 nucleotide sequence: TGTGCCAGCAGCCGAAAGGAGCTAGCGGGAACCGACGGGCAGTACTTC.

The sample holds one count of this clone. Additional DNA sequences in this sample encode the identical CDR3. As DNA, the CDR3 is TGTGCCAGCTCGGGGGCGCGGAATGAGCAGTTCTTC. Amino acids: CASSGARNEQFF. The gene calls are TRBV2 and TRBJ2-1, with D perhaps given as TRBD1 or TRBD2 (6 bases each). V lost 8 bases, J lost 7 bases, and 12 bases lay in between. The CDR3 loop spans 12 amino acids. Germline assignment: CDR1 SNHLY and CDR2 FYNNEI.

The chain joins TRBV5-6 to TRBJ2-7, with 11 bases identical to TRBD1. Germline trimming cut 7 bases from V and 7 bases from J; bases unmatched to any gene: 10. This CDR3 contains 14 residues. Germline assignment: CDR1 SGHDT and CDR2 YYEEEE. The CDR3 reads CASGQGASTWEQYF. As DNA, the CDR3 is TGTGCCAGCGGACAGGGGGCGTCTACGTGGGAGCAGTACTTC.

The CDR3 region is CASSVLGGGYGYTF. The CDR3 nucleotides are TGTGCCAGCAGTGTTCTGGGAGGGGGTTATGGCTACACCTTC. The chain has TRBV25-1 and TRBJ1-2, with D possibly TRBD1 on 6 matching bases. Germline lookup yields CDR1 MGHDK and CDR2 SYGVNS. Trimming took 4 bases from V and 5 from J, leaving 14 bases between them. CDR3 length: 14 residues.

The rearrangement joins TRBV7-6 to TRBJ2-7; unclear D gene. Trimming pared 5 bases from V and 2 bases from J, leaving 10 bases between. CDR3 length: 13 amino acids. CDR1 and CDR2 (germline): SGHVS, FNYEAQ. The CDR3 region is CASSRGETYEQYF. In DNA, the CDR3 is TGTGCCAGCAGCAGAGGAGAAACCTACGAGCAGTACTTC. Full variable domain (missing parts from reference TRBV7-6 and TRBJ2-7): GAGVSQSPRYKVTKRGQDVALRCDPISGHVSLYWYRQALGQGPEFLTYFNYEAQQDKSGLPNDRFSAERPEGSISTLTIQRTEQRDSAMYRCASSRGETYEQYFGPGTRLTVT.

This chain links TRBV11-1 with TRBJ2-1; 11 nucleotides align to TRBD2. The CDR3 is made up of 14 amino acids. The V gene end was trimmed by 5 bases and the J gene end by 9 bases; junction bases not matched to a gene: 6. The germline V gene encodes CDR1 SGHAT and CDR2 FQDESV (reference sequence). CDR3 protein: CASSPGTSGFEQFF. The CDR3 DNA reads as TGTGCCAGCAGCCCCGGGACTAGCGGATTTGAGCAGTTCTTC. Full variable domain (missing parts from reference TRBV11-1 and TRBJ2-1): EAEVAQSPRYKITEKSQAVAFWCDPISGHATLYWYRQILGQGPELLVQFQDESVVDDSQLPKDRFSAERLKGVDSTLKIQPAELGDSAMYLCASSPGTSGFEQFFGPGTRLTVL.

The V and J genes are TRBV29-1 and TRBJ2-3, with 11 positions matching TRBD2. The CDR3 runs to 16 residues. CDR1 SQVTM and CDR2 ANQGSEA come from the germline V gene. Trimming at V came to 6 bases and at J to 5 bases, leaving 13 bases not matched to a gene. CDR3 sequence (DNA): TGCAGCGTAGCCCCGGGACTAGCGGAGACGTTAGATACGCAGTATTTT. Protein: CSVAPGLAETLDTQYF.

CDR3 amino acids: CSVVLPGVGQPQHF. The CDR3 coding sequence is TGCAGCGTTGTGCTCCCGGGGGTTGGTCAGCCCCAGCATTTT. The chain links TRBV29-1 to TRBJ1-5; D may be TRBD1 (5 bases). This CDR3 spans 14 amino acids. Germline values: CDR1 SQVTM, CDR2 ANQGSEA. V gave up 4 bases and J gave up 6 bases, with 16 bases separating them.

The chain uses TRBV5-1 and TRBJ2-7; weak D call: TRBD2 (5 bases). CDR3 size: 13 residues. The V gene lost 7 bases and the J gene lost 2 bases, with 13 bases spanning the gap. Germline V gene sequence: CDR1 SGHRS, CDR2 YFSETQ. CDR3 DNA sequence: TGCGCCAGCGGTGAAGGGAGAACCTACGAGCAGTACTTC. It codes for CASGEGRTYEQYF.

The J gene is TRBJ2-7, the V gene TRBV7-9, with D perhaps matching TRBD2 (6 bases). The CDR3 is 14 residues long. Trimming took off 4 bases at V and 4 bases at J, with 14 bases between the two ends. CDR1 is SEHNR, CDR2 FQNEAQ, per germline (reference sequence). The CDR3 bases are TGTGCCAGCAGCTCCGGGAGCGGTAAATACGAGCAGTACTTC. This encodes CASSSGSGKYEQYF.

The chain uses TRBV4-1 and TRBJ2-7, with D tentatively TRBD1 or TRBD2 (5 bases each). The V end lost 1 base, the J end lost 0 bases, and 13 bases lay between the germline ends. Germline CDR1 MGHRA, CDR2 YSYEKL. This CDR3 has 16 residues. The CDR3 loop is CASSQAGTGYSYEQYF. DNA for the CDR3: TGCGCCAGCAGCCAAGCAGGGACCGGATACTCCTACGAGCAGTACTTC.

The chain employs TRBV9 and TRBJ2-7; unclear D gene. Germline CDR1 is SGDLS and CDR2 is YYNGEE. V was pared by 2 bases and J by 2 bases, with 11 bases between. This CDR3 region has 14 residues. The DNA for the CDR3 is TGTGCCAGCAGCGTTGGCAGCCTCCCCTACGAGCAGTACTTC. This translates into CASSVGSLPYEQYF.

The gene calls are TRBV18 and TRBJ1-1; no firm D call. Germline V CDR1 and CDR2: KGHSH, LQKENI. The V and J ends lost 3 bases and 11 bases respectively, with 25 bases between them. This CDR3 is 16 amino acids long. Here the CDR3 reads CASSPESRAQLFEAFF. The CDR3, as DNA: TGTGCCAGCTCACCGGAGTCGAGGGCTCAACTGTTCGAGGCTTTCTTT. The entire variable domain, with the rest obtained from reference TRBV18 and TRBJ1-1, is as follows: NAGVMQNPRHLVRRRGQEARLRCSPMKGHSHVYWYRQLPEEGLKFMVYLQKENIIDESGMPKERFSAEFPKEGPSILRIQQVVRGDSAAYFCASSPESRAQLFEAFFGQGTRLTVV.